This TCR beta chain was retrieved from a study of blood T cell repertoires in COVID-19. The overall study: Samples taken during acute and convalescent COVID-19 were collected in the United States, Italy and Spain. The analysed material was cDNA or gDNA that came from T cells, B-cell-depleted T cells, or PBMCs.

Trimming cost V 6 bases and J 1 base; bases outside gene matches: 4. Germline loops: CDR1 MGHDK, CDR2 SYGVNS. The CDR3 totals 15 residues. Authors' analysis steps: The authors estimated nucleated cell counts from reference gene primer amplification. The protocol was immunoSEQ multiplex PCR, while the TCRdb copy is restricted to in-frame clones and leaves out a portion. V, J and clone size are taken as reported in that table, and D and trimming were inferred from the DNA itself. Of about 250,000 clones in the sample, about 80% were seen once. The sequencing input was peripheral blood. This chain connects TRBV25-1 to TRBJ2-2, with 8 bases that match TRBD1. The sequence was obtained from a man older than 75 with acute or convalescent COVID-19. CDR3 loop: CASRTGQVNTGELFF. In nucleotides, the CDR3 is TGTGCCAGCAGAACGGGACAGGTGAACACCGGGGAGCTGTTTTTT.